Listed below are T cell receptor beta chains from one sample, sequenced in a study of blood T cell repertoires in COVID-19. The table came from immunoSEQ multiplex PCR; TCRdb's copy has only in-frame clones and leaves some out. The repertoire includes approximately 250,000 clones, around 81% of them detected once, and over 5.5% sits in the top ten. Material: peripheral blood. These receptors all come from a woman aged 60-75 years with active or convalescent COVID-19. The conserved cysteine and the conserved F or W are not part of the CDR3 here. Each record gives: CDR3 length, V gene, J gene, CDR3 protein.

11,TRBV19,TRBJ2-1,ASSLAGGGEQF
12,TRBV6-6,TRBJ1-3,ASSSGLGGNTIY
13,TRBV11-2,TRBJ2-1,ASSIKGLTYNEQF
13,TRBV14,TRBJ1-6,ASSQVTGGSSPLH
14,TRBV5-1,TRBJ2-3,ASSLGSGGRSDTQY
15,TRBV7-9,TRBJ2-2,ASSTQRQGRNTGELF
10,TRBV19,TRBJ1-3,ASSAKGNTIY
13,TRBV7-6,TRBJ1-1,ASSLGTGENTEAF
14,TRBV5-4,TRBJ1-4,ASSSEPPSTNEKLF
11,TRBV27,TRBJ2-1,ASSPGQGYEQF
11,TRBV19,TRBJ2-1,ASSINSYNEQF
11,TRBV4-1,TRBJ1-4,ASSQGGVKKLF
12,TRBV4-1,TRBJ2-6,ASSRVSGANVLT
12,TRBV19,TRBJ1-2,ASTQGAGIYGYT
12,TRBV19,TRBJ1-2,ASSNRGPSYGYT
12,TRBV28,TRBJ1-5,ASSWVTGIQPQH
18,TRBV3-1/TRBV3-2,TRBJ2-6,ASSPDTGYTGSEGANVLT
13,TRBV11-2,TRBJ1-3,ASSLGPGTGNTIY
14,TRBV10-3,TRBJ2-3,ATSGEGGRGTDTQY
12,TRBV30,TRBJ2-5,AWSVGRVGSNQY
11,TRBV30,TRBJ2-5,AWSGGARETQY